This T cell receptor beta chain derives from a study of T cell responses to AZD1222 COVID-19 vaccine. Comment on this clone: The antigen remains undetermined.

General study results and limits: Clonal diversity was possibly underestimated; the donors were predominantly white British and more often female. Only after the peak T cell response were repertoires sampled. At baseline, just 5 or 6 AZD1222 recipients tested seropositive.

The data were produced by immunoSEQ multiplex PCR, yet TCRdb's version contains in-frame clones alone and is incomplete. The data show more than 70,000 clones, 90% seen once. Per the germline V gene, CDR1 is SGHAT and CDR2 is FQNNGV. V was trimmed by 3 bases and J by 4 bases, leaving 9 bases between them. The CDR3 extends over 13 amino acids. The gene calls are TRBV11-2 and TRBJ1-2; D may be TRBD1 (6 bases). The sample consisted of peripheral blood, taken 28 days after the second AZD1222 dose. The sequence was collected from an adult who received the AZD1222 COVID-19 vaccine. CDR3 loop: CASSFGGGYGYTF. CDR3 coding DNA: TGTGCCAGCAGCTTCGGAGGGGGCTATGGCTACACCTTC.